Listed below are T cell receptor beta chains from one sample, sequenced in a study of T cell changes during pregnancy in multiple sclerosis. Assay: immunoSEQ multiplex PCR; the TCRdb copy retains only in-frame clones and omits some. The sample carries 55,000 to 70,000 clones, around 93% recorded once. The sample was peripheral blood, taken after pregnancy. These receptors were obtained from a female donor with multiple sclerosis, enrolled in a pregnancy study. CDR3s include the opening cysteine and the closing phenylalanine or tryptophan. A D gene is named only where the DNA matches it firmly. The size entry is marked missing in some rows and otherwise reads once, few, many or a size class.

CDR3nt,CDR3aa,v_gene,d_gene,len,abundance,j_gene
TGTGCCAGCAGCTCAGATCATCATAGGGGACTAGCGGGAGCTATCAATGAGCAGTTCTTC,CASSSDHHRGLAGAINEQFF,TRBV11-2,TRBD2,20,-,TRBJ2-1
TGCGCCAGCAGCCATTCAATAGCGGGAGGACCCTACAATGAGCAGTTCTTC,CASSHSIAGGPYNEQFF,TRBV4-1,TRBD2,17,-,TRBJ2-1
TGTGCCAGTAGGACCACAGGGAGCTCCTACAATGAGCAGTTCTTC,CASRTTGSSYNEQFF,TRBV19,-,15,-,TRBJ2-1
TGTGCCAGCAGTCGAAGCGGGACCTCCCACTACGAGCAGTACTTC,CASSRSGTSHYEQYF,TRBV28,TRBD2,15,-,TRBJ2-7
TGTGCCAGCAGCTTTCTTGGAGGGAACACCGGGGAGCTGTTTTTT,CASSFLGGNTGELFF,TRBV11-2,-,15,-,TRBJ2-2
TGTGCCAGCAGCCAAGATTTCACAGGGGGCTCCAATGAGCAGTTCTTC,CASSQDFTGGSNEQFF,TRBV14,TRBD1,16,-,TRBJ2-1
TGCGCCAGCAGCGGCGGGACTAGCGGGAGAATGGTGGGCTACAATGAGCAGTTCTTC,CASSGGTSGRMVGYNEQFF,TRBV5-1,TRBD2,19,-,TRBJ2-1
TGCGCCAGCAGCCAGATACAGGCCTCTGAAGCTTTCTTT,CASSQIQASEAFF,TRBV4-3,-,13,-,TRBJ1-1
TGTGCCAGCATTAGATTAGCCGGGCTAGCGGGATTGAACAATGAGCAGTTCTTC,CASIRLAGLAGLNNEQFF,TRBV7-9,TRBD2,18,-,TRBJ2-1
TGTGCCAGCAGCGTAGAACCCCTAGCGGGAGGTCGCACAGATACGCAGTATTTT,CASSVEPLAGGRTDTQYF,TRBV9,TRBD2,18,-,TRBJ2-3
TGCAGTGCTAGAGGGGGGGGGACCCAGTACTTC,CSARGGGTQYF,TRBV20-1,TRBD2,11,-,TRBJ2-5
TGTGCCAGCAGTCGACTAGCGGGAGTCCCTGATACGCAGTATTTT,CASSRLAGVPDTQYF,TRBV2,TRBD2,15,-,TRBJ2-3
TGTGCCAGCAGATCCACCCGTGGGGGGGGCACAGATACGCAGTATTTT,CASRSTRGGGTDTQYF,TRBV2,TRBD2,16,-,TRBJ2-3
TGTGCCAGCAGCTCCCAACTAGCGGGAGACGCCAATGAGCAGTTCTTC,CASSSQLAGDANEQFF,TRBV11-2,TRBD2,16,-,TRBJ2-1
TGTGCCAGCAATCCCTTTGGCGGGCCCTTTAACTATGGCTACACCTTC,CASNPFGGPFNYGYTF,TRBV28,-,16,-,TRBJ1-2
TGCGCCAGCAGCCAAGAGCCCGGGAGGTATCAGCCCCAGCATTTT,CASSQEPGRYQPQHF,TRBV4-3,-,15,-,TRBJ1-5
TGTGCCAGCAGCTTAGCAGGGGCTTGGGGCTACACCTTC,CASSLAGAWGYTF,TRBV7-9,-,13,-,TRBJ1-2
TGCAGCGTCGTTGGACTAGCGGGGCTCAATGAGCAGTTCTTC,CSVVGLAGLNEQFF,TRBV29-1,TRBD2,14,-,TRBJ2-1
TGTGCCAGCAGTCCCGGGACTAGCGACTACAATGAGCAGTTCTTC,CASSPGTSDYNEQFF,TRBV6-6,TRBD2,15,-,TRBJ2-1
TGTGCCAGCAGGATATTGGGACAGGGGGGGACATACGAGCAGTACTTC,CASRILGQGGTYEQYF,TRBV27,TRBD1,16,-,TRBJ2-7
TGCGCCAGCAGCTTGGCCGCAGGGGGAGATGAGCAGTTCTTC,CASSLAAGGDEQFF,TRBV5-1,TRBD1,14,-,TRBJ2-1
TGTGCCAGCTCACCAGGGACTCCACAAGAGATCCAGTACTTC,CASSPGTPQEIQYF,TRBV18,-,14,-,TRBJ2-5
TGTGCCAGTAGTACCGGCCGGGGTGGGAATCAGCCCCAGCATTTT,CASSTGRGGNQPQHF,TRBV19,-,15,-,TRBJ1-5
TGTGCCAGCAGCACGTATGGACAGGGCGGAGGGGAAAAACTGTTTTTT,CASSTYGQGGGEKLFF,TRBV11-3,TRBD1,16,few,TRBJ1-4
TGTGCCACCAGCAGAGCCGACGTGGATCTAGCGGGGACCCAAGAGACCCAGTACTTC,CATSRADVDLAGTQETQYF,TRBV15,TRBD2,19,-,TRBJ2-5
TGTGCCAGCAGCTTGGGGGACAGGGGGCTGCAGGGCTACACCTTC,CASSLGDRGLQGYTF,TRBV5-4,TRBD1,15,-,TRBJ1-2
TGTGCCAGCAGACCCGGGACTGAAGCCTCGGGCACCGGGGAGCTGTTTTTT,CASRPGTEASGTGELFF,TRBV7-3,-,17,-,TRBJ2-2
TGTGCCAGCAGCTGGTCGATCTTGGACAGGGAAGATGCGGGCTACACCTTC,CASSWSILDREDAGYTF,TRBV5-4,TRBD1,17,-,TRBJ1-2
TGTGCCAGCAGCCCGACTAGGTTCAATGAGCAGTTCTTC,CASSPTRFNEQFF,TRBV11-3,-,13,once,TRBJ2-1
TGTGCCAGCAGCTTAGAAACAGGAAGGATCGGTAGGTACGAGCAGTACTTC,CASSLETGRIGRYEQYF,TRBV13,-,17,-,TRBJ2-7
TGCAGCGCTGGGCACGCTAGCGGATCCTACGAGCAGTACTTC,CSAGHASGSYEQYF,TRBV29-1,TRBD2,14,-,TRBJ2-7
TGTGCCAGCAGCCCGCTAACGGGTGTGTTTTTT,CASSPLTGVFF,TRBV14,-,11,-,TRBJ2-2
TGTGCCAGCAGATCTAGCGGGAGGGCCCCGAATGAGCAGTTCTTC,CASRSSGRAPNEQFF,TRBV28,TRBD2,15,-,TRBJ2-1
TGTGCCAGCAGCTCCGGGTCAGGGGGGAACACTGAAGCTTTCTTT,CASSSGSGGNTEAFF,TRBV7-3,TRBD1,15,-,TRBJ1-1
TGTGCCATCAGTGAGTCGACTACAGGGGCTGGCGACGAGCAGTACTTC,CAISESTTGAGDEQYF,TRBV10-3,TRBD1,16,-,TRBJ2-7
TGCGCCAGCAGCTTGGAGGCAGGGCTAATTTACGAGCAGTACTTC,CASSLEAGLIYEQYF,TRBV5-1,-,15,-,TRBJ2-7
TGTGCCAGTACCCTCCCCGACAGCGATAGCAATCAGCCCCAGCATTTT,CASTLPDSDSNQPQHF,TRBV19,-,16,-,TRBJ1-5
TGTGCCAGCAGCGTAGAGGGGTACCAAGAGACCCAGTACTTC,CASSVEGYQETQYF,TRBV9,-,14,-,TRBJ2-5
TGTGCCAGCAGTCGACAGACAGGGTACGAGCAGTACTTC,CASSRQTGYEQYF,TRBV27,TRBD1,13,-,TRBJ2-7
TGTGCCTGGAGTGTTGGGACAGGGGTCTACGAGCAGTACTTC,CAWSVGTGVYEQYF,TRBV30,TRBD1,14,-,TRBJ2-7
TGTGCCAGCAGTTTAGGGAGGGTTTTCTTCCAAGAGACCCAGTACTTC,CASSLGRVFFQETQYF,TRBV28,TRBD2,16,-,TRBJ2-5
TGTGCCAGCAGTTCACCACGGGACAGGGCCTCCTACGAGCAGTACTTC,CASSSPRDRASYEQYF,TRBV28,TRBD1,16,-,TRBJ2-7
TGTGCCAGCAGCCTTCCCGGGACTAGCGGGATTTATGAGCAGTTCTTC,CASSLPGTSGIYEQFF,TRBV4-2,TRBD2,16,-,TRBJ2-1
TGCGCCAGCAGTTCGGACAGGGCGTTCTCCTCGGACGGAAACACCATATATTTT,CASSSDRAFSSDGNTIYF,TRBV5-1,TRBD1,18,-,TRBJ1-3
TGTGCCAGCAGCCTCTGGGGGGGATACCAGCCCCAGCATTTT,CASSLWGGYQPQHF,TRBV28,-,14,once,TRBJ1-5
TGTGCCAGCAGCCCGGGACAGGGAGACTATGGCTACACCTTC,CASSPGQGDYGYTF,TRBV5-4,TRBD1,14,few,TRBJ1-2
TGTGCCAGCAGCCAAGAGAGAGGCGGTCAGGGTAATGAAAAACTGTTTTTT,CASSQERGGQGNEKLFF,TRBV4-2,-,17,few,TRBJ1-4
TGTGCCAGCAGCACAGCCCAGGGGATGTTCGACGAGCAGTACTTC,CASSTAQGMFDEQYF,TRBV11-1,-,15,once,TRBJ2-7
TGTGCCAGCAGTTCCTACAGGACCCTAAGCAATCAGCCCCAGCATTTT,CASSSYRTLSNQPQHF,TRBV27,-,16,-,TRBJ1-5
TGTGCCAGCAGCCCAATTCGGGCGGGCGAGCAGTACTTC,CASSPIRAGEQYF,TRBV7-2,-,13,-,TRBJ2-7
TGTGCCAGCAGCTTGGATACAGAGGGCTATGGCTACACCTTC,CASSLDTEGYGYTF,TRBV5-5,-,14,-,TRBJ1-2
TGTGCCAGCTCACCGGTCAGGGGTGCTGCTAATGAAAAACTGTTTTTT,CASSPVRGAANEKLFF,TRBV18,-,16,-,TRBJ1-4
TGCAGCGTAAATAAACTAGCGGGGGTAAACAATGAGCAGTTCTTC,CSVNKLAGVNNEQFF,TRBV29-1,TRBD2,15,-,TRBJ2-1
TGTGCCAGTAGTATAAAGGGGACTAGCGGATCGAACACCGGGGAGCTGTTTTTT,CASSIKGTSGSNTGELFF,TRBV19,TRBD2,18,once,TRBJ2-2
TGCAGCGTTGAAGGTGGGACTAGCGGAAGCTCCTACGAGCAGTACTTC,CSVEGGTSGSSYEQYF,TRBV29-1,TRBD2,16,-,TRBJ2-7